This entry lists 23 T cell receptor beta chains sequenced from one sample in a study of cytomegalovirus exposure and HLA in healthy donors. The primer mix had 60 Vbeta and 13 Jbeta primers. Profiling relied on immunoSEQ multiplex PCR, and the TCRdb table lists in-frame clones only, not all of them. The sample lists about 83,000 clones; around 71% were seen once. The specimen sequenced was PBMCs. These receptors all come from a man aged 55 to 70 in good health and CMV-seronegative.

J is TRBJ1-6 and V is TRBV18; the D is unclear. The germline gives CDR1 KGHSH, CDR2 LQKENI. V lost 2 bases, J lost 5 bases, and 10 bases lay in between. The CDR3 totals 15 residues. As DNA, the CDR3 is TGTGCCAGCTCACCATGGCCAGATAATAATTCACCCCTCCACTTT. Its protein is CASSPWPDNNSPLHF.

This clone was observed a few times. The J gene is TRBJ2-7, the V gene TRBV9, with D maybe TRBD2 (5 bases). Germline values: CDR1 SGDLS, CDR2 YYNGEE. Deletions cut 0 bases from V and 0 bases from J, with 10 bases between. The CDR3 runs to 15 residues. The CDR3 coding sequence is TGTGCCAGCAGCGTAGGAGTCGGGGACTCCTACGAGCAGTACTTC. It codes for CASSVGVGDSYEQYF.

In its sample, this clone was seen a few times. This chain connects TRBV28 to TRBJ1-1; 7 bases line up with TRBD1. Germline CDR1 MDHEN, CDR2 SYDVKM. Trimming took 6 bases from V and 1 from J; bases not matched to a gene: 5. This CDR3 spans 14 amino acids. The CDR3 is CASRPWTGNTEAFF. The CDR3 region has the DNA TGTGCCAGCAGGCCCTGGACAGGGAACACTGAAGCTTTCTTT.

This chain connects TRBV2 to TRBJ2-3, with 9 bases lining up with TRBD2. J was trimmed by 0 bases and V by 6 bases; bases with no gene match: 4. CDR3 size: 15 residues. In germline, CDR1 is SNHLY, CDR2 FYNNEI. The CDR3 DNA reads TGTGCCAGCAGGCGACTAGCGGATAGCACAGATACGCAGTATTTT. Translation gives CASRRLADSTDTQYF.

This sequence joins TRBV11-3 and TRBJ2-1, with 7 bases aligning to TRBD1. CDR3 size: 15 residues. The trim removed 5 bases at V and 7 bases at J, leaving 11 bases unmatched. Germline V gives CDR1 SGHNT, CDR2 YENEEA. The chain's CDR3 is CASSALRDRGNEQFF. The DNA of the CDR3 is TGTGCCAGCAGCGCTCTCCGGGACAGAGGGAATGAGCAGTTCTTC. Looking up the rest from reference TRBV11-3 and TRBJ2-1 gives the full variable domain: EAGVVQSPRYKIIEKKQPVAFWCNPISGHNTLYWYLQNLGQGPELLIRYENEEAVDDSQLPKDRFSAERLKGVDSTLKIQPAELGDSAVYLCASSALRDRGNEQFFGPGTRLTVL.

The V call is TRBV7-6, the J call TRBJ1-4; TRBD1 matches at 10 bases. V lost 3 bases and J lost 6; bases outside the gene matches: 4. The CDR3 sequence is 15 residues long. Germline loops: CDR1 SGHVS, CDR2 FNYEAQ. CDR3 loop: CASSFGQGEYEKLFF. The CDR3 region has the DNA TGTGCCAGCAGCTTTGGACAGGGGGAATATGAAAAACTGTTTTTT.

The V gene is TRBV4-3, the J gene TRBJ2-3; possible D gene TRBD2, 6 bases. The germline V and J ends were trimmed by 3 bases and 8 bases, with 21 bases remaining between them. The CDR3 is 16 amino acids. CDR1 and CDR2 from the germline V gene are LGHNA and YSLEER. The CDR3 region is CASSQHGGATHGTQYF. In DNA form, the CDR3 reads TGCGCCAGCAGCCAGCATGGCGGGGCGACGCATGGTACGCAGTATTTT.

The chain has TRBV5-4 and TRBJ2-1; TRBD2 matches 12 bases. The CDR3 runs 15 residues. Germline assignment: CDR1 SGHNT and CDR2 YYREEE (reference sequence). With 4 bases clipped from V and 8 bases from J, the junction kept 7 bases outside the gene matches. The CDR3 sequence: CASSRTSGGFDEQFF. Here the CDR3 DNA reads TGTGCCAGCAGCCGTACTAGCGGGGGGTTCGATGAGCAGTTCTTC.

The chain links TRBV5-4 to TRBJ2-1, with 12 bases that match TRBD2. Losses at the gene ends were 1 base for V and 5 bases for J; bases not matched to a gene: 4. CDR3 length: 16 amino acids. Germline loops: CDR1 SGHNT, CDR2 YYREEE (reference sequence). The CDR3 sequence: CASSLPGLAGNNEQFF. The CDR3 DNA reads TGTGCCAGCAGCTTGCCCGGACTAGCGGGGAACAATGAGCAGTTCTTC.

The chain is built from TRBV6-5 and TRBJ1-4; 7 nucleotides align to TRBD1. Germline V gives CDR1 MNHEY, CDR2 SVGAGI. The CDR3 consists of 13 residues. V shed 5 bases, J shed 8 bases, and the junction held 5 bases outside the gene matches. This CDR3 reads CASSRQGGEKLFF. For the CDR3, the DNA is TGTGCCAGCAGTCGACAGGGTGGGGAAAAACTGTTTTTT.

This clone was seen a handful of times. This chain links TRBV10-3 with TRBJ2-5; D uncertain. CDR3 length: 15 residues. With 4 bases removed from V and 2 bases from J, the gap between germline ends came to 14 bases. Germline V CDR1 and CDR2: ENHRY, SYGVKD. CDR3 residues: CAISGASLNQETQYF. The CDR3 DNA is TGTGCCATCAGTGGGGCCAGCTTAAATCAAGAGACCCAGTACTTC.

This chain uses TRBV2 with TRBJ1-4, with 12 positions matching TRBD1. Germline assignment: CDR1 SNHLY and CDR2 FYNNEI. V was pared by 6 bases and J by 7 bases, with 21 bases of the junction left unmatched. The CDR3 contains 20 residues. The CDR3 sequence: CASSGQQSNRDRGRGEKLFF. The CDR3 bases are TGTGCCAGCAGCGGTCAACAGTCGAACCGGGACAGGGGGCGAGGTGAAAAACTGTTTTTT.

A few counts support this clone. This sequence joins TRBV6-1 and TRBJ1-6, with TRBD1 matching over 9 bases. CDR1 is MNHNS, CDR2 SASEGT, per germline. The V segment lost 4 bases and the J segment 8 bases; nucleotides outside the gene matches: 0. The CDR3 is 13 amino acids. Written as DNA, the CDR3 is TGTGCCAGCAGTGGACAGGGGGATTCACCCCTCCACTTT. Translating gives CASSGQGDSPLHF.

The J gene is TRBJ2-3, the V gene TRBV30, with 8 bases matching TRBD2. The CDR3 runs to 15 residues. V lost 0 bases, J lost 5 bases, and 7 bases stayed unmatched. Germline assignment: CDR1 GTSNPN and CDR2 SVGIG (reference sequence). The CDR3 spells CAWSVRGLAGDTQYF. The CDR3 bases are TGTGCCTGGAGTGTACGAGGACTAGCAGGAGATACGCAGTATTTT.

The rearrangement joins TRBV6-1 to TRBJ2-3; 13 positions agree with TRBD2. This CDR3 comprises 17 residues. Germline V CDR1 and CDR2: MNHNS, SASEGT. The trim removed 0 bases at V and 1 base at J, leaving 1 base unmatched. The CDR3 nucleotides are TGTGCCAGCAGTGAAGCCGGGACTAGCGGGGGCACAGATACGCAGTATTTT. This gives the protein CASSEAGTSGGTDTQYF.

The chain recombines TRBV5-1 with TRBJ1-1; possible D gene TRBD1, 5 bases. CDR3 length equals 14 residues. V was trimmed by 6 bases and J by 7 bases, leaving 19 bases between them. Germline V gene lookup returns CDR1 SGHRS and CDR2 YFSETQ. The CDR3 reads CASTYGGESSEAFF. In DNA form, the CDR3 reads TGCGCCAGCACCTATGGGGGGGAGTCTAGTGAAGCTTTCTTT.

This rearrangement joins TRBV4-1 to TRBJ2-3; 11 bases agree with TRBD2. This CDR3 is built from 16 residues. Germline V CDR1 and CDR2: MGHRA, YSYEKL. V trimming: 4 bases; J trimming: 2 bases; junction bases outside the gene matches: 5. The CDR3 sequence is CASSPRLAGLTDTQYF. CDR3 sequence (DNA): TGCGCCAGCAGCCCCCGACTAGCGGGACTCACAGATACGCAGTATTTT.

The chain is built from TRBV25-1 and TRBJ1-2, with 8 nucleotides matching TRBD1. Germline assignment: CDR1 MGHDK and CDR2 SYGVNS. The ends lost 3 bases at V and 6 bases at J; junction bases unmatched: 6. CDR3 length: 14 residues. For the CDR3, the DNA is TGTGCCAGCAGTGACCCCGGACAGGGCGATGGCTACACCTTC. Amino acid sequence: CASSDPGQGDGYTF.

The chain couples TRBV7-8 to TRBJ1-2; D possibly corresponds to TRBD1 (5 bases). Trimming stripped 1 base from V and 8 bases from J, with 14 bases between. Germline CDR1 SGHVS, CDR2 FQNEAQ. The CDR3 contains 14 residues. CDR3 bases: TGTGCCAGCAGCTTAGACAGGCGTTTGAGGGGCTACACCTTC. It translates to CASSLDRRLRGYTF.

The rearrangement uses TRBV6-1 and TRBJ1-5, with TRBD1 identical over 7 bases. The CDR3 has 14 residues. CDR1 and CDR2 (germline): MNHNS, SASEGT. Unmatched junction bases numbered 8, after V lost 7 bases and J lost 5 bases. CDR3: CASMKGTDDQPQHF. CDR3 coding DNA: TGTGCCAGCATGAAAGGGACAGACGATCAGCCCCAGCATTTT.

The chain employs TRBV7-2 and TRBJ1-4, with TRBD1 matching over 7 bases. The CDR3 totals 16 residues. CDR1 and CDR2 (germline): SGHTA, FQGNSA. The ends lost 2 bases at V and 5 bases at J; junction bases unmatched: 8. CDR3 residues: CASSLIGGGANEKLFF. CDR3 DNA sequence: TGTGCCAGCAGCTTAATTGGAGGGGGCGCGAATGAAAAACTGTTTTTT.

The chain couples TRBV6-5 to TRBJ2-7, with D possibly matching TRBD2 (6 bases). Per germline, CDR1 MNHEY and CDR2 SVGAGI. The CDR3 has 15 residues. V lost 5 bases and J lost 5, with 19 bases in between. The CDR3 loop is CASSPRRDSYHEQYF. CDR3 sequence (DNA): TGTGCCAGCAGTCCCCGCCGGGACTCGTACCACGAGCAGTACTTC.

This clone was observed once. This sequence joins TRBV5-8 and TRBJ2-2; TRBD1 aligns across 7 bases. The CDR3 length is 15 residues. V gave up 4 bases and J gave up 3 bases; unmatched junction bases: 6. Germline assignment: CDR1 SGHTS and CDR2 YDEGEE. This CDR3 is CASSQGTVHTGELFF. DNA of the CDR3: TGTGCCAGCAGCCAAGGGACAGTACACACCGGGGAGCTGTTTTTT.